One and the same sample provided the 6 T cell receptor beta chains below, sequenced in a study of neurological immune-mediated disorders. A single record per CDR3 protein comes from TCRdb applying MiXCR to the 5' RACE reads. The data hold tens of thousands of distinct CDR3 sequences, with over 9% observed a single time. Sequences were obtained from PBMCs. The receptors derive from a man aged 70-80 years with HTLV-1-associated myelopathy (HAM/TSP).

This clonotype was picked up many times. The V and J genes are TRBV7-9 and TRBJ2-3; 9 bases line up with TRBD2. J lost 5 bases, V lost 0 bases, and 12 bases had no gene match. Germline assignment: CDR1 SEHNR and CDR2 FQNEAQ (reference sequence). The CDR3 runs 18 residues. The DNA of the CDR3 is TGTGCCAGCAGCTTAGCCCCGGCGGGAGGGCAGTTTGGAGATACGCAGTATTTT. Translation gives CASSLAPAGGQFGDTQYF.

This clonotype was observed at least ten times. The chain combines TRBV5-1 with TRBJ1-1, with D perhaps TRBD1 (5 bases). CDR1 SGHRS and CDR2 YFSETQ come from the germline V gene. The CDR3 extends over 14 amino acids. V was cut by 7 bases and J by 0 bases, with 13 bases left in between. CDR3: CASGAGIMNTEAFF. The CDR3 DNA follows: TGCGCCAGCGGAGCAGGGATAATGAACACTGAAGCTTTCTTT.

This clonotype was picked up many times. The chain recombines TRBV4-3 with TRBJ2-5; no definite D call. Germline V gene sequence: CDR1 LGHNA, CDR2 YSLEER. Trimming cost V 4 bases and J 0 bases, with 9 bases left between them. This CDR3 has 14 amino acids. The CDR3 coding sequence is TGCGCCAGCAGCCCAATAGTGTACCAAGAGACCCAGTACTTC. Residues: CASSPIVYQETQYF.

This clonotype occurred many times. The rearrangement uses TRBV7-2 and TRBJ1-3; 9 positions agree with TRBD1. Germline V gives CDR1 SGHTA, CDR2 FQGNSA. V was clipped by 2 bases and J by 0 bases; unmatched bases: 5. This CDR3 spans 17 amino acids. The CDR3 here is CASSLQRQGGSGNTIYF. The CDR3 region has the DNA TGTGCCAGCAGCTTACAACGACAGGGGGGCTCTGGAAACACCATATATTTT.

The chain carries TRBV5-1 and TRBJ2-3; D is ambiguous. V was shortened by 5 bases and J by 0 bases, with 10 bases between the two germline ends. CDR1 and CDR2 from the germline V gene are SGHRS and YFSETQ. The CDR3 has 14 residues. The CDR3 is CASRSGRSTDTQYF. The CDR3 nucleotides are TGCGCCAGCAGATCGGGCAGGAGCACAGATACGCAGTATTTT.

Here the CDR3 reads CASSPPGHFEAFF. The CDR3 coding sequence is TGTGCCAGCAGTCCTCCGGGACACTTTGAAGCTTTCTTT. J is TRBJ1-1 and V is TRBV28; D may be TRBD1 (6 bases). Germline V gene sequence: CDR1 MDHEN, CDR2 SYDVKM. Trimming removed 5 bases at V and 7 bases at J, with 14 bases between. This CDR3 has 13 amino acids.